This TCR beta chain came from a study of T cell repertoires in cytomegalovirus infection. As concerns this clonotype: The antigen is not known.

The germline CDR1 and CDR2 sequences are MGHRA and YSYEKL. The CDR3 consists of 16 residues. Trimming cost V 0 bases and J 0 bases, with 11 bases left between them. Using its own MiXCR run on the reads, TCRdb lists one record per CDR3 protein. This table holds about 830,000 distinct CDR3 sequences, about 33% found once. The receptor was isolated from a human donor in good health (CMV status not recorded). Some clones in this sample may be carry-over from other donors' samples. Material: cultured CD8+ T cells from PBMCs, obtained from culture after CMV antigen stimulation. The chain employs TRBV4-1 and TRBJ1-1; TRBD1 might be the D (6 bases). CDR3 sequence reads: CASSQEPGQMNTEAFF. The CDR3 nucleotides read TGCGCCAGCAGCCAAGAGCCTGGACAGATGAACACTGAAGCTTTCTTT.